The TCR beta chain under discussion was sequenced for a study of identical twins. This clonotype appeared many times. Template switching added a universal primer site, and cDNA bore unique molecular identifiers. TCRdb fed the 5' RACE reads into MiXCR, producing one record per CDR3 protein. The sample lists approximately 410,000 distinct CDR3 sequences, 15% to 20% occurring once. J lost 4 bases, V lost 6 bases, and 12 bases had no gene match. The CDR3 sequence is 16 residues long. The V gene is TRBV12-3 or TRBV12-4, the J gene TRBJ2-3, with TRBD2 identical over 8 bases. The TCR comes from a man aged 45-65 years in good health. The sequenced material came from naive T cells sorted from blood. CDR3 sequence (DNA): TGTGCCAGCAGAACCTTTGCGGGAGGATTTGCAGATACGCAGTATTTT. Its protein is CASRTFAGGFADTQYF.